Following are 12 T cell receptor beta chains from one sample sequenced in a study of T cell responses to AZD1222 COVID-19 vaccine. Assay used: immunoSEQ multiplex PCR; TCRdb lists only in-frame clones, some missing. The sample carries around 160,000 clones, approximately 94% recorded once. This specimen was peripheral blood, taken on day 0 of AZD1222 vaccination. These receptors were obtained from an adult in good health.

The rearrangement joins TRBV12-3 or TRBV12-4 to TRBJ1-2; tentatively, D is TRBD1 (6 bases). The V gene lost 5 bases and the J gene lost 7 bases, with 11 bases spanning the gap. This CDR3 spans 12 amino acids. As DNA, the CDR3 is TGTGCCAGCAGTCCCAGGGGATCTGGCTACACCTTC. Translating gives CASSPRGSGYTF.

The chain has TRBV10-2 and TRBJ1-5; D is unclear. V lost 5 bases and J lost 4, with 12 bases in between. The CDR3 is 14 amino acids. The germline CDR1 and CDR2 sequences are WSHSY and SAAADI. The CDR3 sequence: CASSLNTGNQPQHF. CDR3 DNA: TGCGCCAGCAGTCTGAATACTGGGAATCAGCCCCAGCATTTT.

The V call is TRBV6-5, the J call TRBJ2-5; D tentatively reads TRBD1 or TRBD2 (6 bases each). V gave up 2 bases and J gave up 4 bases, with 11 bases separating them. The CDR3 extends over 14 amino acids. The germline V gene encodes CDR1 MNHEY and CDR2 SVGAGI. Written as DNA, the CDR3 is TGTGCCAGCAGTTACGGCAGGGGAGGAGAGACCCAGTACTTC. Amino acids: CASSYGRGGETQYF.

A note on this clone: One junction end does not reproduce the germline sequence, and a read error may be involved. This chain joins TRBV2 and TRBJ2-1, with D uncertain. The germline V gene encodes CDR1 SNHLY and CDR2 FYNNEI. The CDR3 consists of 14 residues. The CDR3 here is CASSLSSQLNKQFF. The CDR3 DNA reads TGTGCCAGCAGCCTCAGTAGCCAACTCAATAAGCAGTTCTTC.

V gene TRBV6-5 combines with J gene TRBJ1-5; the D gene is possibly TRBD1 (6 bases). The germline gives CDR1 MNHEY, CDR2 SVGAGI. V was trimmed by 11 bases and J by 7 bases, leaving 18 bases between them. This CDR3 is 13 amino acids long. CDR3 sequence: CASRSTGRQPQHF. The CDR3 nucleotides read TGTGCCTCTAGGTCAACAGGGAGACAGCCCCAGCATTTT.

The V call is TRBV3-1 (or the pseudogene TRBV3-2), the J call TRBJ2-2; 12 positions match TRBD1. The trim removed 6 bases at V and 3 bases at J, leaving 8 bases unmatched. This CDR3 has 17 amino acids. The germline gives CDR1 LGHDT, CDR2 YNNKEL (reference sequence). CDR3 in amino acids: CASRRDRGRIDTGELFF. As DNA, the CDR3 is TGTGCCAGCAGAAGGGACAGGGGGCGCATCGACACCGGGGAGCTGTTTTTT.

The chain carries TRBV5-1 and TRBJ1-4; unclear D gene. This CDR3 has 13 amino acids. The germline V gene encodes CDR1 SGHRS and CDR2 YFSETQ. V was cut by 0 bases and J by 6 bases, with 6 bases left in between. The CDR3 bases are TGCGCCAGCAGCTTGGAAGGGCATGAAAAACTGTTTTTT. Translating gives CASSLEGHEKLFF.

The V gene is TRBV5-6, the J gene TRBJ1-6; a possible D gene is TRBD1 (6 bases). V shed 4 bases and J shed 5 bases, with 16 bases lying between them. The CDR3 runs 16 residues. Germline values: CDR1 SGHDT, CDR2 YYEEEE. The CDR3 DNA reads TGTGCCAGCAGCCTCCTCACAGGGATGGATAATTCACCCCTCCACTTT. It is translated as CASSLLTGMDNSPLHF.

V is TRBV12-3 or TRBV12-4 and J is TRBJ1-2; D remains ambiguous. The germline V and J ends were trimmed by 3 bases and 0 bases, with 5 bases remaining between them. The CDR3 totals 13 residues. The DNA for the CDR3 is TGTGCCAGCAGTTTCGGCACTAACTATGGCTACACCTTC. Translation: CASSFGTNYGYTF.

CDR3 in amino acids: CASSGRPITSGSKETQYF. In nucleotides, the CDR3 is TGTGCCAGCAGCGGCAGACCCATTACTAGCGGGAGTAAAGAGACCCAGTACTTC. The chain uses TRBV9 and TRBJ2-5, with 11 bases identical to TRBD2. In germline, CDR1 is SGDLS, CDR2 YYNGEE. The V segment lost 3 bases and the J segment 3 bases; nucleotides outside the gene matches: 13. CDR3 length equals 18 residues.

The chain combines TRBV5-6 with TRBJ2-7; no definite D call. This CDR3 is 14 amino acids long. CDR1 and CDR2 from the germline V gene are SGHDT and YYEEEE. The V end lost 0 bases, the J end lost 0 bases, and 7 bases lay between the germline ends. DNA for the CDR3: TGTGCCAGCAGCTTGGACATATCCTCCTACGAGCAGTACTTC. This codes for CASSLDISSYEQYF. Full variable domain (missing parts from reference TRBV5-6 and TRBJ2-7): DAGVTQSPTHLIKTRGQQVTLRCSPKSGHDTVSWYQQALGQGPQFIFQYYEEEERQRGNFPDRFSGHQFPNYSSELNVNALLLGDSALYLCASSLDISSYEQYFGPGTRLTVT.

The chain employs TRBV9 and TRBJ2-4, with 9 bases fitting TRBD2. CDR1 is SGDLS and CDR2 is YYNGEE in the germline V gene. After removal of 3 bases from V and 5 bases from J, the junction contained 9 bases not matched to a gene. CDR3 length: 16 amino acids. DNA of the CDR3: TGTGCCAGCAGCGCGGGAGCGGGAGGCTGGGAAAACATTCAGTACTTC. Translation: CASSAGAGGWENIQYF.